Shown below are 23 T cell receptor beta chains from a single sample sequenced in a study of Graves' ophthalmopathy and Graves' hyperthyroidism. Investigators amplified TCR beta CDR3 regions from RNA transcripts. The first round was an RT-PCR with HTBI primers, and the second round was a multiplex PCR. A single record per CDR3 protein comes from TCRdb applying MiXCR to the multiplex PCR reads. Here the sample spans some 240,000 distinct CDR3 sequences, around 50% being singletons. Sequenced input: peripheral blood. The receptor set was obtained from an adult man with Graves' ophthalmopathy.

The V and J genes are TRBV10-3 and TRBJ2-7; no clear D gene. This CDR3 is 13 amino acids long. Germline loops: CDR1 ENHRY, CDR2 SYGVKD. V was clipped by 6 bases and J by 6 bases, with 15 bases between them. The CDR3 DNA reads as TGTGCCATCAGCCCGGGTCCACACGGCGAGCAGTACTTC. Its protein product is CAISPGPHGEQYF.

V gene TRBV10-3 combines with J gene TRBJ2-5; D ambiguous. V was clipped by 10 bases and J by 5 bases, with 14 bases between them. The CDR3 spans 12 residues. Germline CDR1 and CDR2: ENHRY and SYGVKD. In DNA, the CDR3 is TGTGCCAGCAGCTCGGGCCCCGAGACCCAGTACTTC. Its translation is CASSSGPETQYF.

There are a few counts of this clonotype. This rearrangement joins TRBV12-3 or TRBV12-4 to TRBJ2-2; D unclear. CDR3 size: 14 residues. Trimming removed 2 bases at V and 1 base at J, with 5 bases between. In DNA, the CDR3 is TGTGCCAGCAGTTTATGGGAGAACACCGGGGAGCTGTTTTTT. Its translation: CASSLWENTGELFF.

This clonotype was seen more than once but under ten times. The chain recombines TRBV20-1 with TRBJ1-2; tentative D call: TRBD1 (6 bases). With 0 bases removed from V and 2 bases from J, the gap between germline ends came to 13 bases. Per germline, CDR1 DFQATT and CDR2 SNEGSKA (reference sequence). The CDR3 runs to 15 residues. The CDR3 bases are TGCAGTGCTAGAGATCTGGGGGCGAGGAACTATGGCTACACCTTC. Translated, it gives CSARDLGARNYGYTF.

The chain links TRBV19 to TRBJ1-6; D is undetermined. V was clipped by 4 bases and J by 10 bases, with 11 bases between them. CDR1 and CDR2 from the germline V gene are LNHDA and SQIVND (reference sequence). This CDR3 is built from 13 residues. CDR3 sequence reads: CASSNGMRSPLHF. The CDR3 bases are TGTGCCAGTAGTAACGGGATGCGATCACCCCTCCACTTT.

The rearrangement links TRBV19 to TRBJ1-1, with D possibly matching TRBD1 (5 bases). The germline V gene has CDR1 LNHDA and CDR2 SQIVND (reference sequence). This CDR3 comprises 14 residues. Trimming took 8 bases from V and 1 from J, leaving 14 bases between them. In DNA, the CDR3 is TGTGCCAGTTCTACAGGACGGCCGAACACTGAAGCTTTCTTT. It specifies CASSTGRPNTEAFF.

The gene calls are TRBV19 and TRBJ1-1, with D unclear. V was shortened by 7 bases and J by 4 bases, with 13 bases between the two germline ends. This CDR3 region has 13 residues. Germline lookup yields CDR1 LNHDA and CDR2 SQIVND (reference sequence). The CDR3 DNA reads TGTGCCAGTACCATCCCCCGGACCACTGAAGCTTTCTTT. Residues: CASTIPRTTEAFF.

The genes are TRBV20-1 and TRBJ1-5; no clear D gene. Germline loops: CDR1 DFQATT, CDR2 SNEGSKA (reference sequence). The CDR3 extends over 13 amino acids. V lost 3 bases and J lost 3, with 9 bases in between. CDR3 nucleotide sequence: TGCAGTGCTAGTCGTTCCCCCAATCAGCCCCAGCATTTT. This gives the protein CSASRSPNQPQHF.

Concerning this clonotype: One junction end disagrees with the germline gene, perhaps due to a read error. The rearrangement links TRBV25-1 to TRBJ1-1; D is undetermined. The germline gives CDR1 MGHDK, CDR2 SYGVNS. The CDR3 totals 13 residues. CDR3 amino acids: CARSEVTNTEAFF. CDR3 DNA sequence: TGTGCCCGCAGTGAAGTGACGAACACTGAAGCTTTCTTT.

This clonotype came up a few times. This chain joins TRBV15 and TRBJ2-7; D call uncertain. Trimming left V 0 bases short and J 5 bases short, with 8 bases between. This CDR3 has 13 amino acids. Germline CDR1 is LNHNV and CDR2 is YYDKDF (reference sequence). CDR3 nucleotides: TGTGCCACCAGCAGAGATGAATTCGACGAGCAGTACTTC. It specifies CATSRDEFDEQYF.

CDR3 DNA: TGTGCCAGCAGCAGATTGACTGAGCAGTTCTTC. Amino acids: CASSRLTEQFF. The rearrangement uses TRBV7-9 and TRBJ2-1; D unclear. This CDR3 has 11 residues. In germline, CDR1 is SEHNR, CDR2 FQNEAQ (reference sequence). The germline V and J ends were trimmed by 5 bases and 9 bases, with 8 bases remaining between them.

This clonotype was counted a few times. This chain connects TRBV7-6 to TRBJ2-2; unclear D gene. CDR1 SGHVS and CDR2 FNYEAQ come from the germline V gene. V lost 0 bases to trimming and J lost 3 bases, with 5 bases between them. The CDR3 spans 14 residues. CDR3 DNA sequence: TGTGCCAGCAGCTTAGCGGTCGACACCGGGGAGCTGTTTTTT. Its translation: CASSLAVDTGELFF.

V gene TRBV12-3 or TRBV12-4 combines with J gene TRBJ1-6; D is unresolved. V shed 4 bases and J shed 4 bases, with 8 bases lying between them. The CDR3 runs 14 residues. The CDR3 loop reads CASSSDGYNSPLHF. CDR3 in DNA: TGTGCCAGCAGTTCGGACGGTTATAATTCACCCCTCCACTTT.

A few counts support this clonotype. V is TRBV24-1 and J is TRBJ2-5; 7 positions match TRBD1. Losses at the gene ends were 2 bases for V and 5 bases for J; bases not matched to a gene: 7. Germline V lookup: CDR1 KGHDR, CDR2 SFDVKD. The CDR3 runs 15 residues. CDR3 sequence reads: CATSDSGRGLETQYF. The DNA for the CDR3 is TGTGCCACCAGTGATTCGGGCAGGGGGTTGGAGACCCAGTACTTC.

The rearrangement links TRBV7-3 to TRBJ2-2, with D unresolved. This CDR3 region has 14 residues. Trimming took off 5 bases at V and 3 bases at J, with 10 bases between the two ends. The germline V gene has CDR1 SGHTA and CDR2 FQGTGA. In DNA form, the CDR3 reads TGTGCCAGCAGCCAAGTCGAGTACACCGGGGAGCTGTTTTTT. Translation gives CASSQVEYTGELFF.

The V and J genes are TRBV28 and TRBJ1-1; tentative D call: TRBD1 (6 bases). The germline V gene encodes CDR1 MDHEN and CDR2 SYDVKM. Between the trimmed V and J ends, which lost 7 bases and 5 bases, there was a span of 14 bases. The CDR3 is made up of 13 amino acids. CDR3 coding DNA: TGTGCCAGCATCAAAGGGGGTCGGACTGAAGCTTTCTTT. As protein: CASIKGGRTEAFF.

CDR3 in amino acids: CASSLSGSSYNSPLHF. The DNA of the CDR3 is TGTGCCAGCAGTTTGTCGGGTAGCTCCTATAATTCACCCCTCCACTTT. This chain uses TRBV12-3 or TRBV12-4 with TRBJ1-6, with D unclear. The V end lost 3 bases, the J end lost 0 bases, and 9 bases lay between the germline ends. CDR3 length: 16 residues.

The V gene is TRBV19, the J gene TRBJ1-5, with 8 bases aligning to TRBD1. Per germline, CDR1 LNHDA and CDR2 SQIVND (reference sequence). V dropped 10 bases and J dropped 2; count of bases not matched to a gene: 4. This CDR3 has 13 residues. The CDR3, as DNA: TGTGCCACCGAGGGACAGGGCAATCAGCCCCAGCATTTT. This translates into CATEGQGNQPQHF.

This chain uses TRBV3-1 with TRBJ2-5, with D perhaps being TRBD1 or TRBD2 (5 bases each). This CDR3 spans 13 amino acids. Trimming removed 6 bases from V and 5 bases from J, with 13 bases in between. Germline values: CDR1 LGHDT, CDR2 YNNKEL (reference sequence). The CDR3 DNA is TGTGCCAGCAGTCACGGGACCTACGAGACCCAGTACTTC. Its translation: CASSHGTYETQYF.

The J gene is TRBJ1-2, the V gene TRBV19; unclear D gene. Trimming removed 5 bases from V and 2 bases from J, with 9 bases in between. The CDR3 spans 13 residues. Germline-derived CDR1 and CDR2 are LNHDA and SQIVND (reference sequence). The CDR3 DNA follows: TGTGCCAGTAGTCCCTTCCTAAACTATGGCTACACCTTC. Translating it yields CASSPFLNYGYTF.

The gene calls are TRBV11-2 and TRBJ2-7; 7 bases align to TRBD2. The germline V gene has CDR1 SGHAT and CDR2 FQNNGV. The V segment lost 6 bases and the J segment 6 bases; nucleotides outside the gene matches: 8. The CDR3 sequence is 13 residues long. The CDR3 loop is CASSYSGMGEQYF. CDR3 sequence (DNA): TGTGCCAGCAGTTACAGCGGGATGGGCGAGCAGTACTTC.

This chain uses TRBV7-2 with TRBJ2-7; TRBD1 aligns across 9 bases. CDR3 length: 15 residues. J lost 2 bases, V lost 6 bases, and 8 bases had no gene match. Germline CDR1 and CDR2: SGHTA and FQGNSA. The CDR3 DNA is TGTGCCAGCAGTTACGGACAGGGGCCCACCTACGAGCAGTACTTC. This gives the protein CASSYGQGPTYEQYF.

A note on this clonotype: This may be a read error, as it is one base from a much larger clone. This CDR3 is CAISRRGRGPEQYF. The CDR3 region has the DNA TGTGCCATCAGTCGCCGGGGCAGGGGTCCCGAGCAGTACTTC. The chain links TRBV10-3 to TRBJ2-7; tentative D call: TRBD1 (6 bases). V shed 5 bases and J shed 6 bases, with 17 bases lying between them. Per the germline V gene, CDR1 is ENHRY and CDR2 is SYGVKD. The CDR3 extends over 14 amino acids.